The rows below give T cell receptor beta chains drawn from one sample of a study of cytomegalovirus exposure and HLA in healthy donors. Here immunoSEQ multiplex PCR was the method, and the copy in TCRdb shows in-frame clones only, minus some. The data contain some 85,000 clones, about 88% of them singletons. Source material: PBMCs. These receptors were taken from a woman aged 45-60 years in good health and CMV-seronegative. CDR3s include the opening cysteine and the closing phenylalanine or tryptophan. Each record gives: J gene, V gene, clone size, D gene, CDR3 protein, CDR3 DNA. The D gene is left open where the match is weak. Clone size is shown for a subset of rows, as once, few, many or a class of expanded clone.

TRBJ2-2,TRBV19,-,-,CASDPPGANTGELFF,TGTGCCAGCGATCCTCCGGGGGCGAACACCGGGGAGCTGTTTTTT
TRBJ2-7,TRBV7-9,few,TRBD1,CASSLGDSGAYEQYF,TGTGCCAGCAGCTTAGGGGACAGCGGTGCCTACGAGCAGTACTTC
TRBJ1-2,TRBV19,-,TRBD1,CASSSGQGRNYGYTF,TGTGCCAGTAGTTCAGGACAGGGGCGCAACTATGGCTACACCTTC
TRBJ1-6,TRBV9,once,TRBD1,CASSTTHRTGGFSPLHF,TGTGCCAGCAGCACCACCCATCGGACAGGGGGCTTTTCACCCCTCCACTTT
TRBJ2-1,TRBV28,few,TRBD1,CASRAGGTYNEQFF,TGTGCCAGCAGAGCAGGGGGTACCTACAATGAGCAGTTCTTC
TRBJ1-2,TRBV10-3,-,TRBD1,CAMRTGDENYGYTF,TGTGCCATGAGGACAGGGGACGAGAACTATGGCTACACCTTC
TRBJ2-2,TRBV7-2,-,-,CASSLSTGNTGELFF,TGTGCCAGCAGCTTATCTACTGGGAACACCGGGGAGCTGTTTTTT
TRBJ1-1,TRBV6-5,once,-,CASSRPQARAFF,TGTGCCAGCAGTCGACCCCAGGCACGGGCTTTCTTT
TRBJ2-3,TRBV5-4,-,TRBD1,CASSSTYRQGTTDTQYF,TGTGCCAGCAGCTCCACGTACCGACAGGGGACCACAGATACGCAGTATTTT
TRBJ1-3,TRBV2,-,-,CASSEGAPGNTIYF,TGTGCCAGCAGTGAGGGGGCTCCCGGAAACACCATATATTTT
TRBJ1-5,TRBV28,-,TRBD1,CASTPTGTNQPQHF,TGTGCCAGCACCCCGACAGGGACTAATCAGCCCCAGCATTTT
TRBJ1-5,TRBV9,-,-,CASSVGEGGGASQPQHF,TGTGCCAGCAGCGTAGGAGAGGGGGGGGGCGCATCTCAGCCCCAGCATTTT
TRBJ1-5,TRBV6-1,-,-,CASSPSGQPQHF,TGTGCCAGCAGTCCTAGTGGGCAGCCCCAGCATTTT